The T cell receptor beta chain described here comes from a study of human T cells and chemical hapten exposure. For the study at large: Variation in per-sample TCR yields came mainly from small pooled library volume differences.

At least ten counts were recorded for this clonotype. Its cognate antigen is unknown. Overall study results and limits: Unchanged with DPC sensitization were TCRs above 1 in 1000 frequency.

TCRdb analysed the RACE reads with MiXCR anew, one entry per CDR3 protein. Of around 380,000 distinct CDR3 sequences in the sample, roughly 4.8% were seen once. The CDR3 is made up of 15 amino acids. Germline CDR1 and CDR2: SGHTA and FQGNSA. V lost 2 bases to trimming and J lost 7 bases, with 15 bases between them. Time point here: patch test 1, 2 weeks after DPC sensitization. Treatment of the sample: therapeutic diphenylcyclopropenone sensitization with weekly scalp DPC. Whole blood, unfractionated, served as the material for total RNA extraction. This chain uses TRBV7-2 with TRBJ1-5; D is perhaps TRBD1 (5 bases). The input for sequencing was whole blood, taken in connection with sensitization to the hapten diphenylcyclopropenone (DPC). This sequence originates from a woman aged 45-60 years with alopecia areata. Some clones in this sample may be carry-over from other donors' samples. This chain's CDR3 is CASSLNMGGRQPQHF. As DNA, the CDR3 is TGTGCCAGCAGCTTAAATATGGGGGGACGCCAGCCCCAGCATTTT.